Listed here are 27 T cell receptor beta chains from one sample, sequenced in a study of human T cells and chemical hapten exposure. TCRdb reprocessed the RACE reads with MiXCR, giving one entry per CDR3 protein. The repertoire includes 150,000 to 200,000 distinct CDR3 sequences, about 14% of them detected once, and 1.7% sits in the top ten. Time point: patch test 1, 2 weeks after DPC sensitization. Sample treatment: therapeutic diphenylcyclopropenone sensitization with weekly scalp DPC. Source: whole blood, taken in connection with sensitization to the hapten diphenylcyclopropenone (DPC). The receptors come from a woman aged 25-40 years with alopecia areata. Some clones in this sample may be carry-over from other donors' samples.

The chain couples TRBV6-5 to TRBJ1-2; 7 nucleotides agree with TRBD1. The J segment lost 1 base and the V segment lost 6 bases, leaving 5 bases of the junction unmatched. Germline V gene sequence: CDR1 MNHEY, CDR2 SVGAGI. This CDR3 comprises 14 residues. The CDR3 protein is CASSLGQLNYGYTF. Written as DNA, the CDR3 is TGTGCCAGCAGCCTGGGACAGCTTAACTATGGCTACACCTTC.

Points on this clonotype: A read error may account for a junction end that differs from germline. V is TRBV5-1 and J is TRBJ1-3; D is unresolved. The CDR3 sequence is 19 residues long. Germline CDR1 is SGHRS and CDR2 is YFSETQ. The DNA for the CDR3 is TGCGTCAGCAGACGGGGTTTCGACGGAGGACCCTCTTCTGGAAACACCATATATTTT. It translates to CVSRRGFDGGPSSGNTIYF.

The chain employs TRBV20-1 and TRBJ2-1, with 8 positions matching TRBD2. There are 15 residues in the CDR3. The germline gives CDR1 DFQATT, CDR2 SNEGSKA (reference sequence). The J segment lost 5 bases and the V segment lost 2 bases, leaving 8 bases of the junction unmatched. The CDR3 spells CSARRSGSAHNEQFF. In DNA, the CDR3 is TGCAGTGCTAGAAGGAGCGGGAGTGCCCACAATGAGCAGTTCTTC.

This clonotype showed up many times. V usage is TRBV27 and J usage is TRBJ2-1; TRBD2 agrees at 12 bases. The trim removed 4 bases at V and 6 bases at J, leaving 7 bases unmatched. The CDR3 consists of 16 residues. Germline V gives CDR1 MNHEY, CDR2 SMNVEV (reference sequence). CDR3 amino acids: CASSSLTSGSGNEQFF. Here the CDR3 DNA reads TGTGCCAGCAGTTCCCTGACTAGCGGGAGCGGCAATGAGCAGTTCTTC.

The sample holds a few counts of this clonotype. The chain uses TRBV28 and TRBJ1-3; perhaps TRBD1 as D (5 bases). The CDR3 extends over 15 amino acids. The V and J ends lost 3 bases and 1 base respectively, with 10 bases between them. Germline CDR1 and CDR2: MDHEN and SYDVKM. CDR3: CASSFRGTSGNTIYF. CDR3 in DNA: TGTGCCAGCAGTTTTCGCGGGACTTCTGGAAACACCATATATTTT.

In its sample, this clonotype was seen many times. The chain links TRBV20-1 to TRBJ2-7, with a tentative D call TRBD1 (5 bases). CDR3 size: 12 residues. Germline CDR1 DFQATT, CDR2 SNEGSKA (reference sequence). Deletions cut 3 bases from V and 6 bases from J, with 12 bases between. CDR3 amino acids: CSARQGRGEQYF. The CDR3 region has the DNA TGCAGTGCTAGGCAGGGTAGGGGCGAGCAGTACTTC.

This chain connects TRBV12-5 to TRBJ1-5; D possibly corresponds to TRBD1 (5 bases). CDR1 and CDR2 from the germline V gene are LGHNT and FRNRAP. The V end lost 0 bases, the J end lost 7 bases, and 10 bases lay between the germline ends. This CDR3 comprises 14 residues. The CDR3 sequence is CASGLVGTVQPQHF. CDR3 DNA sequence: TGTGCTAGTGGTTTGGTGGGGACGGTCCAGCCCCAGCATTTT.

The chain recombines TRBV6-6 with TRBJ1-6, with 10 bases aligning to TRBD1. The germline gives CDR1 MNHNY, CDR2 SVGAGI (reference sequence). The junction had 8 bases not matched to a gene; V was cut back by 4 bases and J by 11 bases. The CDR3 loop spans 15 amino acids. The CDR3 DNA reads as TGTGCCAGCAGTTTAAACCAGGACAGGGGGGCACCCCTCCACTTT. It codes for CASSLNQDRGAPLHF.

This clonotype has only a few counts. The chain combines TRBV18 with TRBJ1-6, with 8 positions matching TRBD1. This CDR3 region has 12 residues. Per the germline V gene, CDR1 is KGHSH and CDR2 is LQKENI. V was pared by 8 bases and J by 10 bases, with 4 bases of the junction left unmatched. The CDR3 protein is CASGQGGSPLHF. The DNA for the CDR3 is TGTGCCAGCGGACAGGGTGGCTCACCCCTCCACTTT.

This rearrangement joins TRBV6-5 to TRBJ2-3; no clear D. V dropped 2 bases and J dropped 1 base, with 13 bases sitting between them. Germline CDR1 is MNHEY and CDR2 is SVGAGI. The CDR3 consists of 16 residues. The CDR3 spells CASSYARARGTDTQYF. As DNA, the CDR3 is TGTGCCAGCAGTTACGCCCGGGCTAGAGGCACAGATACGCAGTATTTT.

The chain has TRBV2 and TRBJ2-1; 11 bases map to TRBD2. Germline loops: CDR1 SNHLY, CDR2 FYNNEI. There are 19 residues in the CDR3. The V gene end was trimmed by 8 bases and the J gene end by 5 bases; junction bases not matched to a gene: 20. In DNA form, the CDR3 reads TGTGCCAGCTTCCCCCTCACTTGGGCCCTAGCGGGGGGTCACAATGAGCAGTTCTTC. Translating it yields CASFPLTWALAGGHNEQFF.

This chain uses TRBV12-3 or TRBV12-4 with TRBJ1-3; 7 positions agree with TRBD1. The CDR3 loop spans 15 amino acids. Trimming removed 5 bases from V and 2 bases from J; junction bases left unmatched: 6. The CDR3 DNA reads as TGTGCCAGCAGTCCTGCCGGGACAGCTGGAAACACCATATATTTT. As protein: CASSPAGTAGNTIYF.

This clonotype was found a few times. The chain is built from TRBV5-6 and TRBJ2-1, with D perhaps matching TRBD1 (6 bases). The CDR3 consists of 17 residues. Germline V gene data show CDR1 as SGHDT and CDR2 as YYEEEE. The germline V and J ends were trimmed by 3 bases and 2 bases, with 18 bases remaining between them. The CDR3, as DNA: TGTGCCAGCAGCTCTCCACCTGACAGGTACCCCTACAATGAGCAGTTCTTC. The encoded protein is CASSSPPDRYPYNEQFF.

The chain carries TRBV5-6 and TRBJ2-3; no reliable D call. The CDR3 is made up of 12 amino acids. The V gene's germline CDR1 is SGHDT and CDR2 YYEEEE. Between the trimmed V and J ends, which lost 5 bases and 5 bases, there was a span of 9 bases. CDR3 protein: CASSFTLDTQYF. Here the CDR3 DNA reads TGTGCCAGCAGTTTCACGTTAGATACGCAGTATTTT.

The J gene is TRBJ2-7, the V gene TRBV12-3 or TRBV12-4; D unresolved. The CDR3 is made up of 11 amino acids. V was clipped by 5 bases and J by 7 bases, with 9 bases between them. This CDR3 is CASSQQGEQYF. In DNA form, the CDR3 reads TGTGCCAGCAGTCAACAAGGGGAGCAGTACTTC.

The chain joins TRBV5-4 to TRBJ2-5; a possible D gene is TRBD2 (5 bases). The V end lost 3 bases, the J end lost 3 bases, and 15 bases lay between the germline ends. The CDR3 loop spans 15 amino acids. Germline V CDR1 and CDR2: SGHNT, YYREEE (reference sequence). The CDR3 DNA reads TGTGCCAGCAGCTCGAGTGGCGGGCCTAAAGAGACCCAGTACTTC. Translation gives CASSSSGGPKETQYF.

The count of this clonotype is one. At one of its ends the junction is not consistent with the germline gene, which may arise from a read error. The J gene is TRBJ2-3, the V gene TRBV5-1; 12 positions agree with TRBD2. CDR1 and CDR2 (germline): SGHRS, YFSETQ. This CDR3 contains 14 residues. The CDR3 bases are TGCGCCAGCAGGACTAGCGGGAGCACGGATACGCAGTATTTT. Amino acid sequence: CASRTSGSTDTQYF. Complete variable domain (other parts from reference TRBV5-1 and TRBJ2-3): KAGVTQTPRYLIKTRGQQVTLSCSPISGHRSVSWYQQTPGQGLQFLFEYFSETQRNKGNFPGRFSGRQFSNSRSEMNVSTLELGDSALYLCASRTSGSTDTQYFGPGTRLTVL.

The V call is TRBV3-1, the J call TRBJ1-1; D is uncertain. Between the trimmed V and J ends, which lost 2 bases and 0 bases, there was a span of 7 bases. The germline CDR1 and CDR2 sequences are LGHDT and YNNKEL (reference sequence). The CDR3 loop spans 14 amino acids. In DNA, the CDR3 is TGTGCCAGCAGCCAACGCAGCATGAACACTGAAGCTTTCTTT. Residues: CASSQRSMNTEAFF.

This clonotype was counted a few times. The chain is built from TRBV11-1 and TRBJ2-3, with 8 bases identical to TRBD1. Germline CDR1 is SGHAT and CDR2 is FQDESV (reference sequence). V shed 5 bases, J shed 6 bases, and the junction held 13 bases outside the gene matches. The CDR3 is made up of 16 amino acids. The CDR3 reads CASSRRGDRLPDTQYF. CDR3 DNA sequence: TGTGCCAGCAGCAGAAGGGGGGACAGGCTCCCGGATACGCAGTATTTT.

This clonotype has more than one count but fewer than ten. CDR3 sequence reads: CASSSNTDTQYF. The CDR3 DNA is TGTGCCAGCAGTTCCAACACAGATACGCAGTATTTT. This chain links TRBV27 with TRBJ2-3; D gene unclear. V was cut by 4 bases and J by 2 bases, with 4 bases left in between. Looked up from germline, CDR1 is MNHEY and CDR2 is SMNVEV (reference sequence). The CDR3 runs 12 residues.

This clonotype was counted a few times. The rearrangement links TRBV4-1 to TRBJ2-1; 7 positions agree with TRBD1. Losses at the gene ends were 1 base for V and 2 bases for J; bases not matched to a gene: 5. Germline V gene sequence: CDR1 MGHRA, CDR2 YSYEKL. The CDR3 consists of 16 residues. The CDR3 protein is CASSQVGQGAYNEQFF. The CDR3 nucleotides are TGCGCCAGCAGCCAAGTCGGCCAGGGGGCCTACAATGAGCAGTTCTTC.

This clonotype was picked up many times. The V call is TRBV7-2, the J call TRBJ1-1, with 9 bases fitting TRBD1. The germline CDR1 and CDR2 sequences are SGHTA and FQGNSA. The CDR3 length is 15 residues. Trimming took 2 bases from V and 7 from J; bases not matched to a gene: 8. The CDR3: CASSLRVTGGFEAFF. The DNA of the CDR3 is TGTGCCAGCAGCTTAAGGGTGACAGGGGGTTTTGAAGCTTTCTTT.

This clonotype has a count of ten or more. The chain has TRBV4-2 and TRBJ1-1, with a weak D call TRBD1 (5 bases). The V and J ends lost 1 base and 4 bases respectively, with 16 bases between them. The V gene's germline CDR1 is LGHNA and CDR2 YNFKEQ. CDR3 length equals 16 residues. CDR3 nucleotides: TGTGCCAGCAGCCAAGTTCGGCCGGGGCGGTCCACTGAAGCTTTCTTT. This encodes CASSQVRPGRSTEAFF.

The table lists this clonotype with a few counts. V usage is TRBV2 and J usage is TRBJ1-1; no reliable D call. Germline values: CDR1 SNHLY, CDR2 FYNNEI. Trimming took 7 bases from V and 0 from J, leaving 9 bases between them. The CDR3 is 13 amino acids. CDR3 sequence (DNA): TGTGCCAGCAAGAACCTAATGAACACTGAAGCTTTCTTT. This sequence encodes CASKNLMNTEAFF.

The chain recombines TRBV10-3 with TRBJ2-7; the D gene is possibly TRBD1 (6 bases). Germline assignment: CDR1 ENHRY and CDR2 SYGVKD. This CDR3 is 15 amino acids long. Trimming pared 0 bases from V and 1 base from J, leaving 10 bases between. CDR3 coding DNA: TGTGCCATCAGTGAGTCGACCAGGGGATCCTACGAGCAGTACTTC. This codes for CAISESTRGSYEQYF.

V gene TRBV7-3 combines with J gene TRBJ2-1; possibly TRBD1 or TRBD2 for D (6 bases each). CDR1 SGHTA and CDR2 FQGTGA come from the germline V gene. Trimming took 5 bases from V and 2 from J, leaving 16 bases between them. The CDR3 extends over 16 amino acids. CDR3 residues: CASSPGASAAYNEQFF. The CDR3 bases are TGTGCCAGCAGCCCGGGGGCGAGCGCAGCCTACAATGAGCAGTTCTTC.

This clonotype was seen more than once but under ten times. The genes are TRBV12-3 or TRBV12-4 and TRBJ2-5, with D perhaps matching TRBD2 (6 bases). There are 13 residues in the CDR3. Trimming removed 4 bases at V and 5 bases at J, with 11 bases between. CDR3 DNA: TGTGCCAGCAGTTGGCGGGATCTGGAGACCCAGTACTTC. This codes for CASSWRDLETQYF.